This T cell receptor (beta chain) was identified in a study of beta chain features in type 1 diabetes. cDNA synthesis used the whole RNA isolate, giving expressed TCRB sequences. TCRdb's copy holds only in-frame clones and misses some; the assay was immunoSEQ multiplex PCR. The sample lists fewer than 400,000 clones, 6.5% to 10% occurring once. CDR3 length: 14 residues. Trimming shortened V by 1 base and J by 1 base, and 7 bases separated the two germline ends. Germline V gene lookup returns CDR1 ENHRY and CDR2 SYGVKD. By way of CD45RO/CCR7/CD25/CD127/CD95/CD27, the CD4+ regulatory, stem cell-like memory, central memory and naive cells were sorted.

Material for sequencing was central memory CD4+ T cells from blood. The receptor's source is a woman under 30 in good health. This rearrangement joins TRBV10-3 to TRBJ1-1; D is unresolved. DNA of the CDR3: TGTGCCATCAGTGAGTTTACAGAGAACACTGAAGCTTTCTTT. The encoded protein is CAISEFTENTEAFF.